This passage covers 22 T cell receptor beta chains from one sample sequenced in a study of blood T cells in healthy people across ages. Then a second PCR, running roughly 7 to 11 cycles, was carried out with a sample-barcoded 5' primer and a J-beta primer mix. TCRdb passed the 5' RACE reads through MiXCR, listing each CDR3 protein once. The data contain some 1.8 million distinct CDR3 sequences, about two fifths of them seen just once; the ten biggest clones take up approximately 22%. Sequencing was performed on blood. The origin of the receptors is a human donor in good health.

This clonotype was recorded a few times. The chain carries TRBV10-3 and TRBJ1-2; maybe TRBD1 (6 bases). CDR3 length equals 11 residues. V was trimmed by 11 bases and J by 10 bases, leaving 17 bases between them. Germline values: CDR1 ENHRY, CDR2 SYGVKD. The CDR3 DNA follows: TGTGCCCTCGAAAACGGACAGAACTACACCTTC. This codes for CALENGQNYTF.

The sample holds a few counts of this clonotype. The genes are TRBV27 and TRBJ2-5; D is unresolved. Trimming removed 7 bases at V and 3 bases at J, with 18 bases between. CDR3 size: 15 residues. CDR1 is MNHEY and CDR2 is SMNVEV in the germline V gene (reference sequence). The CDR3 nucleotides are TGTGCCAGCACGCGCATGGGCAGGAAGGAAGAGACCCAGTACTTC. It codes for CASTRMGRKEETQYF.

The rearrangement links TRBV20-1 to TRBJ1-2; tentative D call: TRBD1 (6 bases). Germline loops: CDR1 DFQATT, CDR2 SNEGSKA (reference sequence). This CDR3 comprises 13 residues. Trimming stripped 5 bases from V and 4 bases from J, with 14 bases between. DNA for the CDR3: TGCAGTGCTGTTCAGGGGATCCTCTATGGCTACACCTTC. Translation gives CSAVQGILYGYTF.

This clonotype was recorded a few times. The chain joins TRBV9 to TRBJ1-5; a possible D gene is TRBD1 (5 bases). This CDR3 has 15 amino acids. Germline lookup yields CDR1 SGDLS and CDR2 YYNGEE. V lost 0 bases to trimming and J lost 5 bases, with 12 bases between them. The CDR3 here is CASSVGGGGDQPQHF. CDR3 nucleotides: TGTGCCAGCAGCGTAGGGGGCGGAGGGGATCAGCCCCAGCATTTT.

The gene calls are TRBV3-1 and TRBJ1-2; D is possibly TRBD1 (6 bases). The CDR3 is 14 amino acids. Germline V gives CDR1 LGHDT, CDR2 YNNKEL (reference sequence). Trimming stripped 3 bases from V and 4 bases from J, with 12 bases between. The CDR3 loop reads CASSHADRIYGYTF. For the CDR3, the DNA is TGTGCCAGCAGCCATGCCGACAGGATCTATGGCTACACCTTC.

This clonotype was counted between two and nine times. This chain connects TRBV7-9 to TRBJ2-1; TRBD2 matches at 10 bases. The J segment lost 8 bases and the V segment lost 4 bases, leaving 11 bases of the junction unmatched. The CDR3 consists of 16 residues. Germline values: CDR1 SEHNR, CDR2 FQNEAQ (reference sequence). In nucleotides, the CDR3 is TGTGCCAGCAGCTCCACCTGGGCTAGCGGGGGCCATGAGCAGTTCTTC. Protein product: CASSSTWASGGHEQFF.

The rearrangement links TRBV6-2 or TRBV6-3 to TRBJ2-1; tentatively, D is TRBD2 (6 bases). Per germline, CDR1 MNHEY and CDR2 SVGEGT. V lost 7 bases and J 0 bases, leaving 16 bases between the germline ends. The CDR3 length is 16 residues. The CDR3 reads CASIPSGTLSYNEQFF. CDR3 sequence (DNA): TGTGCCAGCATCCCCTCCGGGACTCTCTCCTACAATGAGCAGTTCTTC.

The chain combines TRBV6-5 with TRBJ2-5, with TRBD1 matching 8 bases. Germline CDR1 MNHEY, CDR2 SVGAGI. The length of the CDR3 is 15 residues. The V and J ends lost 5 bases and 5 bases, in that order; junction bases with no gene match: 10. The CDR3, as DNA: TGTGCCAGCAGTGTCCAGGGGGCGGTACAGGAGACCCAGTACTTC. It codes for CASSVQGAVQETQYF.

This sequence joins TRBV6-9 and TRBJ1-5, with TRBD1 matching over 8 bases. With 6 bases clipped from V and 3 bases from J, the junction kept 7 bases outside the gene matches. This CDR3 spans 15 amino acids. Germline V gene data show CDR1 as MNHGY and CDR2 as SVAAGI. The CDR3 DNA reads TGTGCCAGCAGCCAGGACAGGGCTTCCAATCAGCCCCAGCATTTT. Translating gives CASSQDRASNQPQHF.

The gene calls are TRBV29-1 and TRBJ2-1; either TRBD1 or TRBD2 may fit D (5 bases each). Trimming stripped 4 bases from V and 11 bases from J, with 21 bases between. Germline V gene lookup returns CDR1 SQVTM and CDR2 ANQGSEA. The CDR3 length is 14 residues. Written as DNA, the CDR3 is TGCAGCGTTGCTGAACCGGGACCGGATTTGAAGCAGTTCTTC. Encoded protein: CSVAEPGPDLKQFF.

The V gene is TRBV25-1, the J gene TRBJ1-2, with D perhaps TRBD1 (5 bases). The germline V and J ends were trimmed by 1 base and 8 bases, with 20 bases remaining between them. CDR1 is MGHDK, CDR2 SYGVNS, per germline. The CDR3 loop spans 16 amino acids. CDR3 amino acids: CASSEFYTGSKEGYTF. As DNA, the CDR3 is TGTGCCAGCAGTGAATTTTACACAGGATCGAAGGAGGGCTACACCTTC.

The V and J genes are TRBV7-9 and TRBJ2-7; D is possibly TRBD2 (7 bases). Germline loops: CDR1 SEHNR, CDR2 FQNEAQ (reference sequence). Trimming removed 3 bases at V and 4 bases at J, with 19 bases between. This CDR3 contains 16 residues. The CDR3 loop is CASSFRGGQGTYEQYF. Here the CDR3 DNA reads TGTGCCAGCAGCTTCCGCGGGGGACAAGGGACGTACGAGCAGTACTTC.

This chain uses TRBV10-3 with TRBJ2-1, with a weak D call TRBD1 (6 bases). The CDR3 runs to 15 residues. V lost 2 bases to trimming and J lost 9 bases, with 17 bases between them. Germline loops: CDR1 ENHRY, CDR2 SYGVKD. This CDR3 reads CAISEPTQGSAEQFF. DNA for the CDR3: TGTGCCATCAGTGAGCCTACACAGGGCTCGGCTGAGCAGTTCTTC.

The rearrangement uses TRBV20-1 and TRBJ1-5, with unresolved D. V was pared by 1 base and J by 1 base, with 5 bases between. Germline loops: CDR1 DFQATT, CDR2 SNEGSKA (reference sequence). The CDR3 sequence is 13 residues long. Here the CDR3 reads CSARVNSNQPQHF. The CDR3 bases are TGCAGTGCTAGAGTCAACAGCAATCAGCCCCAGCATTTT.

The chain carries TRBV7-2 and TRBJ2-5, with 10 positions matching TRBD1. Germline values: CDR1 SGHTA, CDR2 FQGNSA. Trimming removed 1 base from V and 2 bases from J; junction bases left unmatched: 7. The CDR3 spans 17 residues. The CDR3 here is CASSLGGTGVYQETQYF. DNA of the CDR3: TGTGCCAGCAGCTTAGGAGGGACAGGGGTGTATCAAGAGACCCAGTACTTC.

This clonotype was seen at least ten times. An end of the junction does not agree with germline; a read error may underlie this. This rearrangement joins TRBV7-2 to TRBJ2-1, with 11 bases aligning to TRBD2. Germline values: CDR1 SGHTA, CDR2 FQGNSA. There are 14 residues in the CDR3. In DNA, the CDR3 is TGTGCCAGCAGTTTAGCGGGGGGGCCTAATGAGCAGTTCTTC. This encodes CASSLAGGPNEQFF.

This clonotype was counted between two and nine times. The chain uses TRBV7-9 and TRBJ1-4, with unresolved D. Germline lookup yields CDR1 SEHNR and CDR2 FQNEAQ (reference sequence). The V and J ends lost 5 bases and 11 bases respectively, with 12 bases between them. The CDR3 covers 12 residues. CDR3 in amino acids: CASSTRYVKLFF. Here the CDR3 DNA reads TGTGCCAGCAGCACCCGCTATGTGAAACTGTTTTTT.

This clonotype has more than one count but fewer than ten. The rearrangement joins TRBV6-6 to TRBJ1-5; D is unclear. Trimming shortened V by 11 bases and J by 8 bases, and 10 bases separated the two germline ends. Germline assignment: CDR1 MNHNY and CDR2 SVGAGI (reference sequence). This CDR3 comprises 10 residues. CDR3: CARPKEPQHF. The CDR3 DNA reads as TGTGCCCGCCCCAAGGAGCCCCAGCATTTT.

The chain couples TRBV29-1 to TRBJ1-1; perhaps TRBD1 as D (6 bases). The V and J ends lost 5 bases and 4 bases respectively, with 20 bases between them. Germline V gene data show CDR1 as SQVTM and CDR2 as ANQGSEA. The CDR3 runs to 15 residues. CDR3 DNA sequence: TGCAGCGTTAAGGTGGGCGGATCGGGGGCCACTGAAGCTTTCTTT. Translated: CSVKVGGSGATEAFF.

The chain joins TRBV2 to TRBJ1-1, with 8 bases that match TRBD1. The trim removed 8 bases at V and 8 bases at J, leaving 13 bases unmatched. The CDR3 extends over 14 amino acids. Germline-derived CDR1 and CDR2 are SNHLY and FYNNEI. This CDR3 reads CASVRDRFLKEAFF. The CDR3 nucleotides read TGTGCCAGCGTTCGGGACAGGTTTTTAAAGGAAGCTTTCTTT.

This clonotype was observed a handful of times. The CDR3 DNA reads TGCAGTGCTAGAGGACAGGGGGGCATTCAGTACTTC. It specifies CSARGQGGIQYF. The chain links TRBV20-1 to TRBJ2-4; 9 bases are shared with TRBD1. Germline CDR1 is DFQATT and CDR2 is SNEGSKA (reference sequence). The V segment lost 1 base and the J segment 9 bases; nucleotides outside the gene matches: 1. CDR3 length: 12 residues.

V and J are TRBV6-5 and TRBJ2-1; D is unresolved. CDR1 is MNHEY, CDR2 SVGAGI, per germline. The CDR3 has 12 residues. Trimming removed 6 bases from V and 9 bases from J, with 12 bases in between. CDR3 in amino acids: CASRIGGGEQFF. CDR3 DNA: TGTGCCAGCAGGATCGGCGGCGGTGAGCAGTTCTTC.